Described below is a single T cell receptor beta chain sequence and its context. This CDR3 contains 15 residues. V was clipped by 4 bases and J by 4 bases; unmatched bases: 9. Per germline, CDR1 SGHRS and CDR2 YFSETQ. This entry comes from a study of blood T cell repertoires in COVID-19. The data were produced by immunoSEQ multiplex PCR, yet TCRdb's version contains in-frame clones alone and is incomplete. The sample has about 150,000 clones, around 80% seen once. V is TRBV5-1 and J is TRBJ2-3, with 7 positions matching TRBD1. This TCR came from a man in his forties or fifties with acute or convalescent COVID-19. The sample was peripheral blood. The CDR3 DNA sequence: TGCGCCAGCAGCAACCGACAGGGTATCCCAGATACGCAGTATTTT. Protein: CASSNRQGIPDTQYF. Supplemented by reference TRBV5-1 and TRBJ2-3, the full variable domain reads KAGVTQTPRYLIKTRGQQVTLSCSPISGHRSVSWYQQTPGQGLQFLFEYFSETQRNKGNFPGRFSGRQFSNSRSEMNVSTLELGDSALYLCASSNRQGIPDTQYFGPGTRLTVL.